This entry lists 30 T cell receptor beta chains sequenced from one sample in a study of blood T cell repertoires in COVID-19. The assay was immunoSEQ multiplex PCR, and TCRdb's table has in-frame clones only and misses some. The sample comprises 300,000 to 350,000 clones, roughly 90% of which are singletons, and about 6.8% rests with the top ten. Sequencing used peripheral blood. The origin of the receptors is a woman aged 25-40 years with COVID-19, enrolled during active disease.

The rearrangement links TRBV19 to TRBJ1-2; D might be TRBD1 (5 bases). This CDR3 comprises 16 residues. V was trimmed by 0 bases and J by 2 bases, leaving 13 bases between them. The germline V gene has CDR1 LNHDA and CDR2 SQIVND (reference sequence). CDR3 residues: CASSIEPRVGNYGYTF. The CDR3 coding sequence is TGTGCCAGTAGTATAGAGCCCAGGGTTGGCAACTATGGCTACACCTTC.

The rearrangement joins TRBV5-4 to TRBJ2-7; D may be TRBD2 (5 bases). The length of the CDR3 is 11 residues. Germline loops: CDR1 SGHNT, CDR2 YYREEE (reference sequence). With 10 bases removed from V and 6 bases from J, the gap between germline ends came to 14 bases. This CDR3 is CAAGRGGEQYF. Here the CDR3 DNA reads TGTGCCGCCGGCAGAGGAGGCGAGCAGTACTTC. The full variable domain, completed using reference TRBV5-4 and TRBJ2-7, is ETGVTQSPTHLIKTRGQQVTLRCSSQSGHNTVSWYQQALGQGPQFIFQYYREEENGRGNFPPRFSGLQFPNYSSELNVNALELDDSALYLCAAGRGGEQYFGPGTRLTVT.

This chain links TRBV4-1 with TRBJ1-2; D uncertain. Germline V gene data show CDR1 as MGHRA and CDR2 as YSYEKL. The CDR3 spans 13 residues. The V end lost 4 bases, the J end lost 1 base, and 7 bases lay between the germline ends. The CDR3: CASSPGFNYGYTF. CDR3 bases: TGCGCCAGCAGCCCCGGGTTTAACTATGGCTACACCTTC.

The chain couples TRBV5-1 to TRBJ2-3, with 11 positions matching TRBD2. Trimming at V came to 3 bases and at J to 0 bases, leaving 12 bases not matched to a gene. Germline CDR1 SGHRS, CDR2 YFSETQ. This CDR3 is built from 19 residues. The CDR3 is CASSSGLLAGGPSTDTQYF. CDR3 DNA: TGCGCCAGCAGCTCGGGGCTTTTAGCGGGAGGGCCGAGCACAGATACGCAGTATTTT.

The table lists this clone with a few counts. The chain joins TRBV10-3 to TRBJ1-6, with D unclear. The V end lost 6 bases, the J end lost 4 bases, and 10 bases lay between the germline ends. Germline V gene data show CDR1 as ENHRY and CDR2 as SYGVKD. There are 14 residues in the CDR3. Here the CDR3 DNA reads TGTGCCATCAGGCAGGCAGCTTATAATTCACCCCTCCACTTT. Translated, it gives CAIRQAAYNSPLHF.

This clone was detected a few times. The chain employs TRBV24-1 and TRBJ2-1, with TRBD1 identical over 9 bases. Germline lookup yields CDR1 KGHDR and CDR2 SFDVKD. The CDR3 consists of 14 residues. V shed 7 bases and J 6 bases; nucleotides not matched to a gene: 6. The CDR3 DNA sequence: TGTGCCACCAGGGGACAGGGAGTCGGCAATGAGCAGTTCTTC. Amino acids: CATRGQGVGNEQFF.

The chain has TRBV29-1 and TRBJ2-1; no clear D. The CDR3 is 13 residues long. The V gene's germline CDR1 is SQVTM and CDR2 ANQGSEA. Trimming removed 3 bases from V and 8 bases from J, with 14 bases in between. The CDR3 loop is CSVEAPQDYEQFF. CDR3 DNA sequence: TGCAGCGTTGAGGCTCCTCAGGATTATGAGCAGTTCTTC.

The chain links TRBV15 to TRBJ1-1; D gene ambiguous. The CDR3 runs to 18 residues. CDR1 and CDR2 (germline): LNHNV, YYDKDF (reference sequence). Trimming removed 0 bases at V and 1 base at J, with 18 bases between. CDR3 residues: CATSRDARGMGANTEAFF. The CDR3 DNA is TGTGCCACCAGCAGAGATGCTCGGGGAATGGGAGCGAACACTGAAGCTTTCTTT.

This chain uses TRBV5-1 with TRBJ2-5; maybe TRBD2 (5 bases). V gave up 0 bases and J gave up 2 bases, with 8 bases separating them. CDR1 is SGHRS and CDR2 is YFSETQ in the germline V gene. The CDR3 runs 14 residues. CDR3 amino acids: CASSLAREQETQYF. The DNA of the CDR3 is TGCGCCAGCAGCTTGGCAAGGGAGCAAGAGACCCAGTACTTC.

This chain uses TRBV4-1 with TRBJ2-5; TRBD2 is a possible D gene (7 bases). The CDR3 contains 16 residues. Trimming removed 2 bases from V and 1 base from J, with 14 bases in between. CDR1 and CDR2 (germline): MGHRA, YSYEKL. The CDR3: CASSQHRGASQETQYF. CDR3 DNA: TGCGCCAGCAGCCAACATCGGGGGGCTAGCCAAGAGACCCAGTACTTC.

The chain links TRBV29-1 to TRBJ2-2; 7 bases agree with TRBD1. The CDR3 runs 14 residues. Germline CDR1 SQVTM, CDR2 ANQGSEA. The J segment lost 3 bases and the V segment lost 5 bases, leaving 6 bases of the junction unmatched. The CDR3 region is CSVSVTGDTGELFF. CDR3 DNA: TGCAGCGTTTCCGTAACAGGGGACACCGGGGAGCTGTTTTTT.

A remark on this clone: A read error may produce the germline difference seen at one junction end. The chain carries TRBV5-1 and TRBJ1-1, with D unclear. From germline, CDR1 is SGHRS and CDR2 YFSETQ. The length of the CDR3 is 16 residues. CDR3 in amino acids: CASSLGVEARNAEAFF. The CDR3 region has the DNA TGCGCCAGCAGCTTGGGTGTGGAAGCGAGGAACGCTGAAGCTTTCTTT.

The chain combines TRBV18 with TRBJ1-2; D ambiguous. V lost 0 bases and J 2 bases, leaving 7 bases between the germline ends. Germline lookup yields CDR1 KGHSH and CDR2 LQKENI. The CDR3 consists of 14 residues. This CDR3 is CASSPPEGNYGYTF. The CDR3 nucleotides read TGTGCCAGCTCACCACCGGAGGGAAACTATGGCTACACCTTC.

The rearrangement links TRBV5-8 to TRBJ2-7, with 13 bases aligning to TRBD2. Unmatched junction bases numbered 6, after V lost 4 bases and J lost 5 bases. The CDR3 contains 15 residues. Germline-derived CDR1 and CDR2 are SGHTS and YDEGEE. The CDR3 nucleotides read TGTGCCAGCAGCCAAGGACTAGCGGGAGTCGACGAGCAGTACTTC. Translating it yields CASSQGLAGVDEQYF.

This clone appeared a single time. The rearrangement uses TRBV6-5 and TRBJ2-5, with D possibly TRBD2 on 6 matching bases. The germline V gene encodes CDR1 MNHEY and CDR2 SVGAGI. The CDR3 is 14 amino acids. Trimming stripped 7 bases from V and 7 bases from J, with 19 bases between. DNA of the CDR3: TGTGCCAGCAACGGACGGGAGAGGCTGCGGACCCAGTACTTC. Its translation: CASNGRERLRTQYF.

The rearrangement uses TRBV3-1 (or the pseudogene TRBV3-2) and TRBJ1-6; D is uncertain. Per germline, CDR1 LGHDT and CDR2 YNNKEL (reference sequence). Trimming pared 2 bases from V and 9 bases from J, leaving 8 bases between. This CDR3 spans 13 amino acids. CDR3 bases: TGTGCCAGCAGCCAATATGGCACTTCACCCCTCCACTTT. It specifies CASSQYGTSPLHF.

The chain is built from TRBV11-2 and TRBJ1-5, with unresolved D. The CDR3 has 13 residues. Trimming took 1 base from V and 5 from J, leaving 6 bases between them. CDR1 is SGHAT, CDR2 FQNNGV, per germline. The CDR3 DNA reads as TGTGCCAGCAGCTTAGGCCCAGATCAGCCCCAGCATTTT. Encoded protein: CASSLGPDQPQHF. Complete variable domain (other parts from reference TRBV11-2 and TRBJ1-5): EAGVAQSPRYKIIEKRQSVAFWCNPISGHATLYWYQQILGQGPKLLIQFQNNGVVDDSQLPKDRFSAERLKGVDSTLKIQPAKLEDSAVYLCASSLGPDQPQHFGDGTRLSIL.

The chain couples TRBV27 to TRBJ2-1, with 9 nucleotides matching TRBD2. V lost 10 bases to trimming and J lost 8 bases; unmatched junction nucleotides: 9. Germline CDR1 and CDR2: MNHEY and SMNVEV (reference sequence). The CDR3 runs 13 residues. The CDR3 here is CATRSGGVDEQFF. DNA for the CDR3: TGTGCCACCCGTAGCGGGGGAGTGGATGAGCAGTTCTTC.

The rearrangement uses TRBV27 and TRBJ2-7, with TRBD1 identical over 7 bases. There are 15 residues in the CDR3. Germline CDR1 MNHEY, CDR2 SMNVEV (reference sequence). Trimming removed 5 bases from V and 3 bases from J; junction bases left unmatched: 10. CDR3 nucleotide sequence: TGTGCCAGCAGTGTACCGGGACAGAACATCTACGAGCAGTACTTC. Encoded protein: CASSVPGQNIYEQYF.

The gene calls are TRBV6-5 and TRBJ2-1, with D perhaps TRBD2 (5 bases). There are 15 residues in the CDR3. Trimming removed 8 bases at V and 0 bases at J, with 14 bases between. The germline V gene encodes CDR1 MNHEY and CDR2 SVGAGI. CDR3 loop: CASFYVGSSYNEQFF. CDR3 DNA sequence: TGTGCCAGCTTCTATGTGGGGAGCTCCTACAATGAGCAGTTCTTC.

This chain uses TRBV29-1 with TRBJ1-1, with D hard to call. The CDR3 loop spans 14 amino acids. Germline lookup yields CDR1 SQVTM and CDR2 ANQGSEA. V was clipped by 4 bases and J by 1 base, with 13 bases between them. CDR3 in amino acids: CSVVEDGRNTEAFF. In DNA, the CDR3 is TGCAGCGTTGTGGAGGATGGGAGGAACACTGAAGCTTTCTTT.

This chain connects TRBV4-3 to TRBJ1-4, with TRBD1 matching 10 bases. This CDR3 has 15 amino acids. The germline V gene encodes CDR1 LGHNA and CDR2 YSLEER. V trimming: 3 bases; J trimming: 7 bases; junction bases outside the gene matches: 5. The CDR3 region has the DNA TGCGCCAGCAGCCAGCTCCGGGACAGGGGTGAAAAACTGTTTTTT. It translates to CASSQLRDRGEKLFF.

This chain connects TRBV19 to TRBJ2-7, with TRBD2 matching 12 bases. Germline assignment: CDR1 LNHDA and CDR2 SQIVND (reference sequence). The CDR3 extends over 13 amino acids. J was trimmed by 4 bases and V by 9 bases; bases with no gene match: 4. CDR3 DNA: TGTGCCAGCGGACTAGCGGGATCATACGAGCAGTACTTC. This gives the protein CASGLAGSYEQYF.

The J gene is TRBJ1-2, the V gene TRBV29-1, with D possibly matching TRBD1 (5 bases). V lost 7 bases to trimming and J lost 8 bases, with 29 bases between them. CDR1 is SQVTM and CDR2 is ANQGSEA in the germline V gene. The CDR3 length is 16 residues. The CDR3 loop reads CSAGTHIVLGGRGYTF. The CDR3 coding sequence is TGCAGCGCCGGGACGCATATTGTACTGGGAGGAAGAGGCTACACCTTC.

The genes are TRBV6-5 and TRBJ1-2; no clear D. Trimming took 6 bases from V and 0 from J, leaving 5 bases between them. The CDR3 sequence is 12 residues long. CDR1 MNHEY and CDR2 SVGAGI come from the germline V gene. CDR3 sequence reads: CASRHPNYGYTF. CDR3 sequence (DNA): TGTGCCAGCAGACACCCTAACTATGGCTACACCTTC.

This chain links TRBV11-2 with TRBJ1-1; D gene ambiguous. This CDR3 spans 14 amino acids. Trimming took 5 bases from V and 9 from J, leaving 19 bases between them. Looked up from germline, CDR1 is SGHAT and CDR2 is FQNNGV. The CDR3 loop is CASSPQRSAMKAFF. CDR3 in DNA: TGTGCCAGCAGCCCCCAGCGTAGTGCTATGAAAGCTTTCTTT.

This chain joins TRBV19 and TRBJ1-1; 7 nucleotides line up with TRBD1. Germline V gives CDR1 LNHDA, CDR2 SQIVND (reference sequence). Unmatched junction bases numbered 10, after V lost 5 bases and J lost 10 bases. The CDR3 loop spans 13 amino acids. DNA for the CDR3: TGTGCCAGTAGTTTGACAGGGAACAGGGGAGCTTTCTTT. Translating it yields CASSLTGNRGAFF.

The chain uses TRBV7-2 and TRBJ1-3; D is uncertain. Between the trimmed V and J ends, which lost 3 bases and 2 bases, there was a span of 17 bases. Germline V gene data show CDR1 as SGHTA and CDR2 as FQGNSA. This CDR3 contains 17 residues. In DNA, the CDR3 is TGTGCCAGCAGCTTTTATCCCCCTGGCGGGACTGGAAACACCATATATTTT. This sequence encodes CASSFYPPGGTGNTIYF.

The chain links TRBV29-1 to TRBJ2-1, with D possibly TRBD2 on 6 matching bases. This CDR3 has 13 residues. Germline CDR1 and CDR2: SQVTM and ANQGSEA. Trimming shortened V by 1 base and J by 7 bases, and 11 bases separated the two germline ends. For the CDR3, the DNA is TGCAGCGTTGAAGGGGGACTCAAAAATGAGCAGTTCTTC. This translates into CSVEGGLKNEQFF.

The chain carries TRBV3-1 (or the pseudogene TRBV3-2) and TRBJ2-3; 9 positions agree with TRBD2. There are 16 residues in the CDR3. The V gene's germline CDR1 is LGHDT and CDR2 YNNKEL (reference sequence). J gave up 2 bases and V 4 bases, and 7 bases lay outside the gene matches. The CDR3 is CASSRQTSGHTDTQYF. The CDR3 bases are TGTGCCAGCAGCCGGCAGACTAGCGGACACACAGATACGCAGTATTTT.